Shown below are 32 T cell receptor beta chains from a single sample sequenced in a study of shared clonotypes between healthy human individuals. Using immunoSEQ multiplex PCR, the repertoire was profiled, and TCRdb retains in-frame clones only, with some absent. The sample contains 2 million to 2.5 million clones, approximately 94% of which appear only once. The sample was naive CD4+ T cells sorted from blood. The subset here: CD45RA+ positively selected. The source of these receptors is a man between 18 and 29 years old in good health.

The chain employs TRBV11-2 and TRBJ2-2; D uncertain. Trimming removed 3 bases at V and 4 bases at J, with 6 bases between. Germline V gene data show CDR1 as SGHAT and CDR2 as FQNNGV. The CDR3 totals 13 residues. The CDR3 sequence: CASSFMLTGELFF. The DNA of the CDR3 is TGTGCCAGCAGCTTTATGCTCACCGGGGAGCTGTTTTTT. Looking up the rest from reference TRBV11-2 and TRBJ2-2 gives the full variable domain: EAGVAQSPRYKIIEKRQSVAFWCNPISGHATLYWYQQILGQGPKLLIQFQNNGVVDDSQLPKDRFSAERLKGVDSTLKIQPAKLEDSAVYLCASSFMLTGELFFGEGSRLTVL.

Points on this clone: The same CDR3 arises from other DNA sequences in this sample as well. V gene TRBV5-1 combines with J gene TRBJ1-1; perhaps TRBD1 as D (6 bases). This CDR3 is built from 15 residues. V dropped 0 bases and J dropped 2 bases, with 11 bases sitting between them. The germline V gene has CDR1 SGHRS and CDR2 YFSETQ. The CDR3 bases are TGCGCCAGCAGCTTGGTAGGGGGACGTAACACTGAAGCTTTCTTT. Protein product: CASSLVGGRNTEAFF.

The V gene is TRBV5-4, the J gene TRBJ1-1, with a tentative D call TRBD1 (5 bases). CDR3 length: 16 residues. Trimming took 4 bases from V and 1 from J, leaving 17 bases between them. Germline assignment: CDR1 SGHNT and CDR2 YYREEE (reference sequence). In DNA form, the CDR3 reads TGTGCCAGCAGCCCTGGGGCGCCAGGGACGAACACTGAAGCTTTCTTT. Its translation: CASSPGAPGTNTEAFF.

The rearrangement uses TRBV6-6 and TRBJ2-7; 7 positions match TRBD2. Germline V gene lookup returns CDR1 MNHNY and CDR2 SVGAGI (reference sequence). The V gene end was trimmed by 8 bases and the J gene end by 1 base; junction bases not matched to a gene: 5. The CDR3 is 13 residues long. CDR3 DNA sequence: TGTGCCAGCTGTCGCGGGAGTTCCTACGAGCAGTACTTC. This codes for CASCRGSSYEQYF.

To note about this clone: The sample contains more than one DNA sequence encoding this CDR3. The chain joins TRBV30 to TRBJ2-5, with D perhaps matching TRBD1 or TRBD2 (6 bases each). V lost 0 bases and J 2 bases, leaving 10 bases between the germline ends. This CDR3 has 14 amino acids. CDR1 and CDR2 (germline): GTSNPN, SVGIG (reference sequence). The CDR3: CAWSVGGTQETQYF. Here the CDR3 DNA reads TGTGCCTGGAGTGTAGGAGGGACACAAGAGACCCAGTACTTC.

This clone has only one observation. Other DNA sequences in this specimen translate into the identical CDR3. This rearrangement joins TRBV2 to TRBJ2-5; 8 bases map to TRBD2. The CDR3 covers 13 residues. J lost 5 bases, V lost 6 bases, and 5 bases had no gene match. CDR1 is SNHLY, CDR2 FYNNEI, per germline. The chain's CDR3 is CASRGLVGETQYF. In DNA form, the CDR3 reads TGTGCCAGCAGGGGACTAGTTGGGGAGACCCAGTACTTC.

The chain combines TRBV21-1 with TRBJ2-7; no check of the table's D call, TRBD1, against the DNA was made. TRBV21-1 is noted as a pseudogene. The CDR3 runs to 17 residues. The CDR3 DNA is TGTGCCAGCAGCCAAGCTACACTCCGGGACAGGGGTACCGAGCAGTACTTC. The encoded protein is CASSQATLRDRGTEQYF.

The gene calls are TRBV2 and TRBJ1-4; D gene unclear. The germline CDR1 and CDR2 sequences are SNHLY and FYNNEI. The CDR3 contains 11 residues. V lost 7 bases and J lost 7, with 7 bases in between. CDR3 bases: TGTGCCAGCACCTTAGCTGAAAAACTGTTTTTT. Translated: CASTLAEKLFF.

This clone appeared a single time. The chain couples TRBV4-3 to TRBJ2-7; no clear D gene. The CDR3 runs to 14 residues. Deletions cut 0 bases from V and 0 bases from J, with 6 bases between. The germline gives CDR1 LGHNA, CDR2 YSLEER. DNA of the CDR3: TGCGCCAGCAGCCAAGAGATGCCCTCCTACGAGCAGTACTTC. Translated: CASSQEMPSYEQYF.

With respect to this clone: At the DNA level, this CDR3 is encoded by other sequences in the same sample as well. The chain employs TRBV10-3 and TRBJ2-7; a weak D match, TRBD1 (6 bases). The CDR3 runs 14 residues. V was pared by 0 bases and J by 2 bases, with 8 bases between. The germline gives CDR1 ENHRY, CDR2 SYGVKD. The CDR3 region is CAISESTGTYEQYF. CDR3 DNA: TGTGCCATCAGTGAGTCAACAGGGACCTACGAGCAGTACTTC.

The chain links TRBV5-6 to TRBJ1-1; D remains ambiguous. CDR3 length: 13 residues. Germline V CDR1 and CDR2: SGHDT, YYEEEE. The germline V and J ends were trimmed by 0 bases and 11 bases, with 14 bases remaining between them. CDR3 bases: TGTGCCAGCAGCTTGGCTAGTAGGGAGACGGCTTTCTTT. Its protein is CASSLASRETAFF.

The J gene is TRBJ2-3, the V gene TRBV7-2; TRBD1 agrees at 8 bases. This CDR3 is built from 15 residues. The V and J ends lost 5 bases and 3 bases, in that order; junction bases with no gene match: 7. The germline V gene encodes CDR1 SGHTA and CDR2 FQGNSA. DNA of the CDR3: TGTGCCAGCAGCCACCGGGACAGGCAAACAGATACGCAGTATTTT. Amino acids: CASSHRDRQTDTQYF.

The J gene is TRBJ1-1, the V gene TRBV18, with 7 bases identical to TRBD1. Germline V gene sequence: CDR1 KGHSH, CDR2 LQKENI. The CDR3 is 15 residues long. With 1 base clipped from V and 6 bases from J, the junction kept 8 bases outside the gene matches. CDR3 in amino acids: CASSPQGGNTAEAFF. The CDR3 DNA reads TGTGCCAGCTCACCACAAGGGGGCAACACAGCTGAAGCTTTCTTT. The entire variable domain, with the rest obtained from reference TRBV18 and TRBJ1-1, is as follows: NAGVMQNPRHLVRRRGQEARLRCSPMKGHSHVYWYRQLPEEGLKFMVYLQKENIIDESGMPKERFSAEFPKEGPSILRIQQVVRGDSAAYFCASSPQGGNTAEAFFGQGTRLTVV.

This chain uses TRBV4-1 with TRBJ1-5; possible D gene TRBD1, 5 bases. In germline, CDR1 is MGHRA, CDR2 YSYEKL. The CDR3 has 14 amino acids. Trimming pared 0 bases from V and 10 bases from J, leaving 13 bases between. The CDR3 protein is CASSQEGRGGPQHF. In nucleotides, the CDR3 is TGCGCCAGCAGCCAAGAAGGGCGGGGGGGACCCCAGCATTTT.

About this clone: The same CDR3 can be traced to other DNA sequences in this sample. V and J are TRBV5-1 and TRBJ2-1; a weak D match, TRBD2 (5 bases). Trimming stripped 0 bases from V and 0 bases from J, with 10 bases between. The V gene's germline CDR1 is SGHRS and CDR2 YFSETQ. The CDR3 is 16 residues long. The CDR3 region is CASSLATSGSYNEQFF. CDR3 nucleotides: TGCGCCAGCAGCTTGGCCACGAGCGGCTCCTACAATGAGCAGTTCTTC.

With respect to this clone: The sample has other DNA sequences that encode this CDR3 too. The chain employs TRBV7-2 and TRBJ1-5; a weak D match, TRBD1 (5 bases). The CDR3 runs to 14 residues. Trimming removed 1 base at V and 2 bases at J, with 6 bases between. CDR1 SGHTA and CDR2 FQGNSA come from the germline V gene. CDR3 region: CASSLVGGNQPQHF. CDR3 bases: TGTGCCAGCAGCTTAGTAGGGGGCAATCAGCCCCAGCATTTT.

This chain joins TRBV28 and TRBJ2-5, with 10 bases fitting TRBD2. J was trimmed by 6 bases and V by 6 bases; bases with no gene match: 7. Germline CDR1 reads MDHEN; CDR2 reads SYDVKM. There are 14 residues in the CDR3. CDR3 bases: TGTGCCAGCAGAATAGCGGGGGGCCAGAAGACCCAGTACTTC. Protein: CASRIAGGQKTQYF. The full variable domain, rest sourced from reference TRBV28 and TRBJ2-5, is DVKVTQSSRYLVKRTGEKVFLECVQDMDHENMFWYRQDPGLGLRLIYFSYDVKMKEKGDIPEGYSVSREKKERFSLILESASTNQTSMYLCASRIAGGQKTQYFGPGTRLLVL.

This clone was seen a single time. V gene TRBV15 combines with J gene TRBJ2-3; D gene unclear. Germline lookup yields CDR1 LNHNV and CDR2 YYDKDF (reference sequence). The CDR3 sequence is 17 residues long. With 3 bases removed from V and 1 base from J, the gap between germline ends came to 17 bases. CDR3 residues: CATSSHMEIRGTDTQYF. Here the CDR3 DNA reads TGTGCCACCAGCAGCCACATGGAGATAAGGGGCACAGATACGCAGTATTTT.

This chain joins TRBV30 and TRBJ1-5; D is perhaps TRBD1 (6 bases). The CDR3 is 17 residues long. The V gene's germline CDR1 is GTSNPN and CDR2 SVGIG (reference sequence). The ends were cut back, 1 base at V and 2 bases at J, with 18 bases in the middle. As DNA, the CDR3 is TGTGCCTGGAGTGCCGGAACAGGGAAAAGAGGCAATCAGCCCCAGCATTTT. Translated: CAWSAGTGKRGNQPQHF.

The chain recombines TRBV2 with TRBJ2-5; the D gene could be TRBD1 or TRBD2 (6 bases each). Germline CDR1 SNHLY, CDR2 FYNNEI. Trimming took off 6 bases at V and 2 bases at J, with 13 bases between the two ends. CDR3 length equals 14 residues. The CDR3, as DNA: TGTGCCAGCAGCTACGGGGGCCCTCAAGAGACCCAGTACTTC. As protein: CASSYGGPQETQYF. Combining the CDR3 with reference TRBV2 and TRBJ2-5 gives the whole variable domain EPEVTQTPSHQVTQMGQEVILRCVPISNHLYFYWYRQILGQKVEFLVSFYNNEISEKSEIFDDQFSVERPDGSNFTLKIRSTKLEDSAMYFCASSYGGPQETQYFGPGTRLLVL.

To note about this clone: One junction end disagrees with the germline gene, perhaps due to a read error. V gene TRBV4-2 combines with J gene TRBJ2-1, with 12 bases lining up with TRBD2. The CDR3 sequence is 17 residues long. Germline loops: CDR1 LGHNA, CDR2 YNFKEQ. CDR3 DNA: TGTGCCAGCAGCAAAGAGATCGCTAGCGGGGGGGCCAATGAGCAGTTCTTC. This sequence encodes CASSKEIASGGANEQFF.

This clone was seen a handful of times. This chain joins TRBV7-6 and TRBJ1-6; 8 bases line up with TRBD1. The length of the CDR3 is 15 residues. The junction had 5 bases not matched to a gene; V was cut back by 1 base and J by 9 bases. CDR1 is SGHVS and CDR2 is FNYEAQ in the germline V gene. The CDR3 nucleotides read TGTGCCAGCAGCTTAGAGACAGGGGCACGTTCACCCCTCCACTTT. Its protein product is CASSLETGARSPLHF.

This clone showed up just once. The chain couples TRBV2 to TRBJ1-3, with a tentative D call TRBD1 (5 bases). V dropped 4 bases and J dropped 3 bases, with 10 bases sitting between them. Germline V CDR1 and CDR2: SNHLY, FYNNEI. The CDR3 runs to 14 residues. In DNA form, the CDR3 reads TGTGCCAGCAGTGCGCAGGGAGGTGGAAACACCATATATTTT. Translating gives CASSAQGGGNTIYF. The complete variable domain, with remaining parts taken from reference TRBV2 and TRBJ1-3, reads EPEVTQTPSHQVTQMGQEVILRCVPISNHLYFYWYRQILGQKVEFLVSFYNNEISEKSEIFDDQFSVERPDGSNFTLKIRSTKLEDSAMYFCASSAQGGGNTIYFGEGSWLTVV.

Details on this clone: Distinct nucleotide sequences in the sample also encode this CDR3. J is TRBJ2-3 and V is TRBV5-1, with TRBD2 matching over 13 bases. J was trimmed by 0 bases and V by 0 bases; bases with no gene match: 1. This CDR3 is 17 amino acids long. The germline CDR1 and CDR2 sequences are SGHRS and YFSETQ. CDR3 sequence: CASSLGTSGSSTDTQYF. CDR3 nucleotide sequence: TGCGCCAGCAGCTTGGGGACTAGCGGGAGCAGCACAGATACGCAGTATTTT.

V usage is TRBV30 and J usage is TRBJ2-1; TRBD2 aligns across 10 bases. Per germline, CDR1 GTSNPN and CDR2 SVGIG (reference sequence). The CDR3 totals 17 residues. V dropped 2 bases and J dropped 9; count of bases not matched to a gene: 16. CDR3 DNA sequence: TGTGCCTGGAGTAGAGGCAGGACTAGCGGATCTACAGGTGAGCAGTTCTTC. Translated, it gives CAWSRGRTSGSTGEQFF.

The CDR3 nucleotides are TGTGCCATCAGTGAGTCGTCGGTCGCCTCTGGGGCCAACGTCCTGACTTTC. As protein: CAISESSVASGANVLTF. The V call is TRBV10-3, the J call TRBJ2-6; D is undetermined. Trimming removed 0 bases from V and 0 bases from J, with 9 bases in between. This CDR3 contains 17 residues. Germline V CDR1 and CDR2: ENHRY, SYGVKD.

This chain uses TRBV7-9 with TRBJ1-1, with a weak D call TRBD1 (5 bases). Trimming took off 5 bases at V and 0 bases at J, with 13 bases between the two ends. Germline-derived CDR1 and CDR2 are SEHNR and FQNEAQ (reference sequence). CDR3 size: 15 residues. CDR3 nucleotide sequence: TGTGCCAGCAGCGCCTACGGGACGGTGAACACTGAAGCTTTCTTT. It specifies CASSAYGTVNTEAFF. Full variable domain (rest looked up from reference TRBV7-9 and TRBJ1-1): DTGVSQNPRHKITKRGQNVTFRCDPISEHNRLYWYRQTLGQGPEFLTYFQNEAQLEKSRLLSDRFSAERPKGSFSTLEIQRTEQGDSAMYLCASSAYGTVNTEAFFGQGTRLTVV.

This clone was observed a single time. The CDR3 loop reads CASGLVLVRGGGNYGYTF. The DNA of the CDR3 is TGTGCTAGTGGTTTGGTACTAGTAAGAGGGGGTGGAAACTATGGCTACACCTTC. The V and J genes are TRBV12-5 and TRBJ1-2, with a tentative D call TRBD1 (6 bases). V lost 0 bases and J lost 2, with 19 bases in between. Germline-derived CDR1 and CDR2 are LGHNT and FRNRAP. This CDR3 comprises 18 residues.

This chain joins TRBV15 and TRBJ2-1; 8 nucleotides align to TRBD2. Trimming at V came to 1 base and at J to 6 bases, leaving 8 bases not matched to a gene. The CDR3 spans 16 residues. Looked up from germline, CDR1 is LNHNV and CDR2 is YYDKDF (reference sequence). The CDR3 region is CATSRAGRGDLNEQFF. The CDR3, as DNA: TGTGCCACCAGCAGAGCTGGGCGGGGGGATCTCAATGAGCAGTTCTTC.

DNA for the CDR3: TGTGCCAGCAGCTCCAAGGGGACAGCAGACGGTGACACCTTC. Translation gives CASSSKGTADGDTF. The rearrangement links TRBV5-4 to TRBJ1-2, with 7 bases matching TRBD1. The CDR3 covers 14 residues. Germline V gives CDR1 SGHNT, CDR2 YYREEE (reference sequence). V lost 3 bases and J lost 12; bases outside the gene matches: 14.

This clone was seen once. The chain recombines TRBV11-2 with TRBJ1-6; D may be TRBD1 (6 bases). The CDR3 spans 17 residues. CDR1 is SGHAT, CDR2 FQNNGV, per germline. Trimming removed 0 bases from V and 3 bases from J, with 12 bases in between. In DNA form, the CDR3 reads TGTGCCAGCAGCTTAGAATTGAGGGGGTACTATAATTCACCCCTCCACTTT. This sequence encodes CASSLELRGYYNSPLHF.

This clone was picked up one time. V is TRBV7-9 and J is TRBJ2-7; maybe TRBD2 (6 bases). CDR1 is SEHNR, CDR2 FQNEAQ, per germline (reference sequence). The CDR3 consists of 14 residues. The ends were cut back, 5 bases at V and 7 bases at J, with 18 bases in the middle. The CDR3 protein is CASSRTTGYREQYF. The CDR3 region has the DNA TGTGCCAGCAGCCGGACTACAGGATATAGGGAGCAGTACTTC.